Listed below are T cell receptor beta chains from one sample, sequenced in a study of T cell changes during pregnancy in multiple sclerosis. The assay was immunoSEQ multiplex PCR, and TCRdb's table has in-frame clones only and misses some. The data show under 40,000 clones, with 90% seen just once and around 12% held by the top ten. Source: CD8+ T cells from peripheral blood mononuclear cells, taken in the first trimester of pregnancy. Every receptor here comes from a female donor with multiple sclerosis, enrolled in a pregnancy study. Each CDR3 is given with its conserved first and last residue. A D gene is named only where the DNA matches it firmly. Clone sizes are given selectively: once, few, many, or a class where the clone is expanded.

J,V,D,length,size,CDR3,DNA
TRBJ1-1,TRBV15,NA,14,once,CATSLARDIPEAFF,TGTGCCACCAGCCTCGCCCGGGACATCCCTGAAGCTTTCTTT
TRBJ1-3,TRBV2,NA,13,few,CASSDSSGNTIYF,TGTGCCAGCAGTGATTCGTCTGGAAACACCATATATTTT
TRBJ2-5,TRBV5-1,TRBD1,17,NA,CASSLDQQGAMGETQYF,TGCGCCAGCAGCTTGGACCAACAGGGGGCGATGGGGGAGACCCAGTACTTC
TRBJ2-7,TRBV7-2,NA,14,NA,CASSFGGSSYEQYF,TGTGCCAGCAGCTTCGGAGGGAGCTCCTACGAGCAGTACTTC
TRBJ2-1,TRBV25-1,TRBD2,16,NA,CASSELGLAGRNEQFF,TGTGCCAGCAGTGAATTAGGGCTAGCGGGACGGAATGAGCAGTTCTTC
TRBJ2-7,TRBV2,TRBD2,16,NA,CASSEAGLAGSYEQYF,TGTGCCAGCAGTGAAGCGGGGCTAGCGGGCTCCTACGAGCAGTACTTC
TRBJ2-3,TRBV28,TRBD2,15,many,CASSLVAGLTDTQYF,TGTGCCAGCAGTTTGGTAGCGGGGCTCACAGATACGCAGTATTTT
TRBJ2-7,TRBV19,NA,14,NA,CASSIGTAAYEQYF,TGTGCCAGTAGTATAGGGACAGCGGCCTACGAGCAGTACTTC
TRBJ2-1,TRBV19,NA,15,medium-sized,CASSVSLSVYNEQFF,TGTGCCAGTAGTGTGAGCTTGTCGGTCTACAATGAGCAGTTCTTC
TRBJ2-1,TRBV10-3,NA,17,NA,CAISESTVFTYFDEQFF,TGTGCCATCAGTGAGTCGACAGTTTTTACCTACTTCGATGAGCAGTTCTTC
TRBJ2-7,TRBV27,TRBD2,14,NA,CASSDSSGTYEQYF,TGTGCCAGCAGTGATTCTAGCGGTACCTACGAGCAGTACTTC
TRBJ2-3,TRBV5-1,NA,14,NA,CASSLSSSGDTQYF,TGCGCCAGCAGCTTGAGTTCCTCCGGAGATACGCAGTATTTT
TRBJ1-1,TRBV19,TRBD1,13,NA,CASSIAGGPEAFF,TGTGCCAGTAGTATAGCAGGGGGCCCTGAAGCTTTCTTT
TRBJ2-7,TRBV5-8,NA,14,NA,CASSLLEQTYEQYF,TGTGCCAGCAGCTTGTTAGAACAGACCTACGAGCAGTACTTC
TRBJ2-7,TRBV5-1,TRBD2,14,NA,CASSLVSGSYEQYF,TGCGCCAGCAGCTTAGTTAGCGGGAGCTACGAGCAGTACTTC
TRBJ2-3,TRBV7-2,TRBD2,16,few,CASSLVSGTITDTQYF,TGTGCCAGCAGCTTAGTCAGCGGGACCATCACAGATACGCAGTATTTT
TRBJ2-7,TRBV11-2,NA,13,NA,CASSSYSSYEQYF,TGTGCCAGCAGCTCTTACAGCTCCTACGAGCAGTACTTC
TRBJ1-3,TRBV15,TRBD1,13,NA,CATGTGDGNTIYF,TGTGCCACGGGGACAGGGGACGGAAACACCATATATTTT
TRBJ2-1,TRBV4-2,TRBD2,16,NA,CASSQTGTSAYNEQFF,TGTGCCAGCAGCCAAACCGGGACTAGCGCTTACAATGAGCAGTTCTTC
TRBJ2-3,TRBV28,NA,14,NA,CASSLGHSTDTQYF,TGTGCCAGCAGCCTCGGACACTCCACAGATACGCAGTATTTT
TRBJ2-7,TRBV29-1,TRBD2,13,NA,CSVEGGTGYEQYF,TGCAGCGTTGAGGGAGGGACGGGCTACGAGCAGTACTTC
TRBJ2-3,TRBV2,TRBD1,20,NA,CASRRTSREVRDRSTDTQYF,TGTGCCAGCAGGAGAACTTCCCGTGAGGTGCGGGACAGGAGCACAGATACGCAGTATTTT
TRBJ2-7,TRBV27,NA,14,NA,CASSSGLLAYEQYF,TGTGCCAGCAGCTCCGGACTACTTGCCTACGAGCAGTACTTC
TRBJ2-2,TRBV6-5,NA,11,NA,CASTTTGELFF,TGTGCCAGCACCACAACCGGGGAGCTGTTTTTT
TRBJ1-6,TRBV27,TRBD1,14,once,CASKVTGYNSPLHF,TGTGCCAGCAAGGTGACAGGGTATAATTCACCCCTCCACTTT
TRBJ1-1,TRBV7-9,NA,14,few,CASRMEGGHTEAFF,TGTGCCAGCCGCATGGAGGGGGGGCATACTGAAGCTTTCTTT
TRBJ2-1,TRBV6-5,TRBD2,15,once,CASSFTYGGYDEQFF,TGTGCCAGCAGCTTCACCTACGGGGGGTACGATGAGCAGTTCTTC
TRBJ2-3,TRBV19,NA,12,NA,CASSAGWDTQYF,TGTGCCAGTAGCGCAGGTTGGGATACGCAGTATTTT
TRBJ2-1,TRBV29-1,NA,15,NA,CSVESASTAYNEQFF,TGCAGCGTTGAGAGCGCATCCACCGCCTACAATGAGCAGTTCTTC
TRBJ1-2,TRBV19,NA,16,once,CASSLLLELPNYGYTF,TGTGCCAGTAGCCTCTTGCTGGAGCTCCCTAACTATGGCTACACCTTC
TRBJ2-2,TRBV29-1,NA,12,NA,CSVLGGAGELFF,TGCAGCGTTCTAGGGGGGGCCGGGGAGCTGTTTTTT
TRBJ2-7,TRBV5-8,TRBD1,13,NA,CASSSRGHVEQYF,TGTGCCAGCAGCTCCAGGGGGCACGTCGAGCAGTACTTC
TRBJ2-2,TRBV5-1,TRBD2,15,NA,CASSLRREGTGELFF,TGCGCCAGCAGCTTGAGGAGGGAGGGCACCGGGGAGCTGTTTTTT
TRBJ2-7,TRBV9,TRBD2,18,NA,CASSKCPSGRFKSYEQYF,TGTGCCAGCAGTAAGTGTCCTAGCGGGAGGTTCAAATCCTACGAGCAGTACTTC
TRBJ1-1,TRBV10-3,TRBD1,15,NA,CAISGPDRGRTEAFF,TGTGCCATCAGCGGCCCCGACAGGGGTAGAACTGAAGCTTTCTTT
TRBJ2-7,TRBV29-1,TRBD2,17,NA,CSDPRGPSGSDSYEQYF,TGCAGCGACCCCCGGGGCCCTAGCGGGAGTGATTCCTACGAGCAGTACTTC
TRBJ2-1,TRBV15,TRBD1,16,NA,CATSSTWTGNYNEQFF,TGTGCCACCAGCAGTACTTGGACAGGGAACTACAATGAGCAGTTCTTC
TRBJ2-2,TRBV2,TRBD2,15,NA,CAGSGTSLNTGELFF,TGTGCCGGTAGCGGGACCTCCTTGAACACCGGGGAGCTGTTTTTT
TRBJ2-3,TRBV4-3,NA,14,NA,CASSQEVATDTQYF,TGCGCCAGCAGCCAAGAGGTAGCCACAGATACGCAGTATTTT
TRBJ2-5,TRBV19,TRBD1,14,NA,CASSNRDRVETQYF,TGTGCCAGTAGTAACCGGGACAGGGTAGAGACCCAGTACTTC
TRBJ2-2,TRBV7-9,TRBD1,16,once,CASSLAGQGWAGELFF,TGTGCCAGCAGCTTAGCGGGACAGGGTTGGGCCGGGGAGCTGTTTTTT
TRBJ2-3,TRBV7-3,TRBD2,14,few,CASSQREGTDTQYF,TGTGCCAGCAGCCAGCGGGAGGGCACAGATACGCAGTATTTT
TRBJ2-7,TRBV27,NA,14,few,CASSWGEVPYEQYF,TGTGCCAGCAGTTGGGGAGAGGTGCCATACGAGCAGTACTTC
TRBJ2-5,TRBV28,TRBD2,21,NA,CASSYLVGLAGGRASRETQYF,TGTGCCAGCAGTTACCTAGTGGGACTAGCGGGAGGGCGAGCGTCAAGGGAGACCCAGTACTTC
TRBJ1-2,TRBV28,TRBD1,14,NA,CASSFAGQGYGYTF,TGTGCCAGCAGTTTCGCGGGACAGGGCTATGGCTACACCTTC